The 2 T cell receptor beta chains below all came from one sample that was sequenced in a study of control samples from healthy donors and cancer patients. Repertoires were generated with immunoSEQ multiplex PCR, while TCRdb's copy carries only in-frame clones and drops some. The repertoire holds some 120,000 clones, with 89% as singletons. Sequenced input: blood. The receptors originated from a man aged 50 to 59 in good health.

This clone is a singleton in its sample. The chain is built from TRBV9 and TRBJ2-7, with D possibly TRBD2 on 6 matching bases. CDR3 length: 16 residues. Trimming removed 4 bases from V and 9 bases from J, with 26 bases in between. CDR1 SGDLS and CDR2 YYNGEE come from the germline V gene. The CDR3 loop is CASSPRRDPTIEVQYF. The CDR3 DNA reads TGTGCCAGCAGCCCACGGAGGGACCCTACGATTGAAGTGCAGTACTTC.

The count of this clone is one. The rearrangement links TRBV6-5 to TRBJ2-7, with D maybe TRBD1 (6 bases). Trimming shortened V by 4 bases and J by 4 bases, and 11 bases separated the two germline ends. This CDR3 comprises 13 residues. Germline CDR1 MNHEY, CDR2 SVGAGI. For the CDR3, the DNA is TGTGCCAGCAGTTTCCTCAGGGGATACGAGCAGTACTTC. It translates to CASSFLRGYEQYF.